A selection of T cell receptor beta chains follows, all from one sample in a study of vaccination effects on CD4 cells after COVID-19. No cognate antigen is known for these TCRs. Method: immunoSEQ multiplex PCR; TCRdb's copy keeps in-frame clones and lacks some. The data contain more than 35,000 clones, around 69% of them singletons. The starting material was CD4+ T cells from PBMCs cultured with HCoV-NL63 spike peptides, obtained before COVID-19 vaccination. All receptors derive from a human donor who had a prior SARS-CoV-2 infection. Each CDR3 is given with its conserved first and last residue. Each record gives: clone size, V gene, CDR3 length, D gene, J gene, CDR3 protein, CDR3 DNA. D genes are given only for firm matches. Clone size, where shown, is once, few, many, or a class for clones that have expanded.

clone size: .
V gene: TRBV28
CDR3 length: 17
D gene: .
J gene: TRBJ2-7
CDR3 protein: CASSGQGPPKFTYEQYF
CDR3 DNA: TGTGCCAGCAGCGGACAAGGTCCCCCAAAATTTACCTACGAGCAGTACTTC

clone size: few
V gene: TRBV6-6
CDR3 length: 13
D gene: .
J gene: TRBJ2-5
CDR3 protein: CASSFGGEETQYF
CDR3 DNA: TGTGCCAGCAGTTTTGGTGGAGAAGAGACCCAGTACTTC

clone size: few
V gene: TRBV2
CDR3 length: 15
D gene: .
J gene: TRBJ1-4
CDR3 protein: CASSERVPAGEKLFF
CDR3 DNA: TGTGCCAGCAGTGAACGGGTGCCCGCGGGGGAAAAACTGTTTTTT

clone size: .
V gene: TRBV5-1
CDR3 length: 14
D gene: .
J gene: TRBJ2-3
CDR3 protein: CASSLVGSTDTQYF
CDR3 DNA: TGCGCCAGCAGCTTGGTTGGCAGCACAGATACGCAGTATTTT

clone size: .
V gene: TRBV19
CDR3 length: 15
D gene: TRBD2
J gene: TRBJ2-3
CDR3 protein: CASHGLAGYTDTQYF
CDR3 DNA: TGTGCCAGCCATGGCCTAGCGGGGTACACAGATACGCAGTATTTT

clone size: few
V gene: TRBV4-3
CDR3 length: 13
D gene: .
J gene: TRBJ1-2
CDR3 protein: CASSQERTYGYTF
CDR3 DNA: TGCGCCAGCAGCCAAGAAAGGACTTATGGCTACACCTTC

clone size: .
V gene: TRBV5-4
CDR3 length: 16
D gene: TRBD2
J gene: TRBJ2-1
CDR3 protein: CASSSRSGRASDEQFF
CDR3 DNA: TGTGCCAGCAGCAGCCGTAGCGGGAGGGCCTCGGATGAGCAGTTCTTC

clone size: .
V gene: TRBV12-3/TRBV12-4
CDR3 length: 13
D gene: TRBD1
J gene: TRBJ1-2
CDR3 protein: CASRGTGSYGYTF
CDR3 DNA: TGTGCCAGCAGGGGGACAGGGTCCTATGGCTACACCTTC

clone size: .
V gene: TRBV9
CDR3 length: 20
D gene: TRBD2
J gene: TRBJ2-7
CDR3 protein: CASSERGRRGGSFLRYEQYF
CDR3 DNA: TGTGCCAGCAGCGAGAGGGGCCGCCGGGGCGGGAGTTTTTTACGCTACGAGCAGTACTTC

clone size: .
V gene: TRBV3-1/TRBV3-2
CDR3 length: 17
D gene: TRBD2
J gene: TRBJ2-1
CDR3 protein: CASSRPGLADPYNEQFF
CDR3 DNA: TGTGCCAGCAGCCGCCCGGGACTAGCGGACCCTTACAATGAGCAGTTCTTC

clone size: .
V gene: TRBV12-3/TRBV12-4
CDR3 length: 13
D gene: .
J gene: TRBJ1-1
CDR3 protein: CASSKTENTEAFF
CDR3 DNA: TGTGCCAGCAGCAAAACAGAGAACACTGAAGCTTTCTTT

clone size: few
V gene: TRBV2
CDR3 length: 15
D gene: .
J gene: TRBJ1-1
CDR3 protein: CASSELSDFYTEAFF
CDR3 DNA: TGTGCCAGCAGTGAATTGTCTGATTTCTACACTGAAGCTTTCTTT

clone size: .
V gene: TRBV7-9
CDR3 length: 14
D gene: .
J gene: TRBJ2-1
CDR3 protein: CASSLEGLYDEQFF
CDR3 DNA: TGTGCCAGCAGCTTAGAGGGTTTATACGATGAGCAGTTCTTC